This T cell receptor beta chain was identified in a study of post-analysis software for immune sequencing data. V lost 5 bases, J lost 10 bases, and 10 bases stayed unmatched. The germline gives CDR1 LGHNA, CDR2 YSLEER. The CDR3 covers 14 residues. Included in the TCR beta cDNA libraries were unique molecular identifiers. Using its own MiXCR run on the PCR reads, TCRdb lists one record per CDR3 protein. The profile covers around 150,000 distinct CDR3 sequences, with around 36% appearing a single time and 28% taken by the ten largest. This rearrangement joins TRBV4-3 to TRBJ2-1; 8 bases map to TRBD1. The TCR comes from a girl aged 10-17 years with multiple sclerosis. The material was blood, obtained after autologous hematopoietic stem cell transplantation. In DNA, the CDR3 is TGCGCCAGCAGCGTCGGACGTGCAGGGGGCGAGCAGTTCTTC. This codes for CASSVGRAGGEQFF.